Shown below are 2 T cell receptor beta chains from a single sample sequenced in a study of blood T cell repertoires in COVID-19. Profiling relied on immunoSEQ multiplex PCR, and the TCRdb table lists in-frame clones only, not all of them. The sample lists about 110,000 clones, approximately 88% occurring once. Sequenced material: peripheral blood. These receptors all stem from a man aged 50-59 years with active or convalescent COVID-19.

The rearrangement links TRBV29-1 to TRBJ1-1, with a tentative D call TRBD1 (6 bases). Trimming cost V 3 bases and J 5 bases, with 13 bases left between them. Germline CDR1 SQVTM, CDR2 ANQGSEA. This CDR3 contains 13 residues. The CDR3 here is CSVDKQGRTEAFF. CDR3 nucleotide sequence: TGCAGCGTTGACAAACAGGGTAGGACTGAAGCTTTCTTT.

The chain joins TRBV11-3 to TRBJ2-3; 15 nucleotides agree with TRBD2. The germline V gene has CDR1 SGHNT and CDR2 YENEEA. There are 17 residues in the CDR3. The V and J ends lost 5 bases and 1 base, in that order; junction bases with no gene match: 4. CDR3 coding DNA: TGTGCCAGCAGCGGCCGGACTAGCGGGAGGGGCACAGATACGCAGTATTTT. Residues: CASSGRTSGRGTDTQYF.